This T cell receptor (beta chain) comes out of a study of cytomegalovirus exposure and HLA in healthy donors. In this sample, this clone turned up a few times. The target antigen is unknown. A junction boundary mismatches the germline segment, possibly from a read error. Primers included in the PCR were 60 Vbeta and 13 Jbeta primers. How the authors handled the data: It was a later analysis that counted 75 million to 90 million unique TCR beta chains, of which roughly 11 million were shared. The assay was immunoSEQ multiplex PCR, and TCRdb's table has in-frame clones only and misses some. The V and J calls and clone size are taken from that table; D and trimming were inferred from the DNA. Of fewer than 150,000 clones listed, about 72% are singletons. Per germline, CDR1 SGHVS and CDR2 FQNEAQ. This CDR3 spans 16 amino acids. Study-wide points: Beyond CMV serostatus, there was no information to go on about immune exposure.

The chain recombines TRBV7-8 with TRBJ1-6, with 8 positions matching TRBD1. The sequence was obtained from a man aged 45-60 years in good health and CMV-seropositive. The sequenced material came from PBMCs. Here the CDR3 DNA reads TGTGCCAGCAGCCGCACAGGGGGTCAGGATAAATCACCCCTCCACTTT. Translating it yields CASSRTGGQDKSPLHF. The whole variable domain, remainder taken from reference TRBV7-8 and TRBJ1-6, is GAGVSQSPRYKVAKRGQDVALRCDPISGHVSLFWYQQALGQGPEFLTYFQNEAQLDKSGLPSDRFFAERPEGSVSTLKIQRTQQEDSAVYLCASSRTGGQDKSPLHFGNGTRLTVT.